This entry concerns a single TCR beta chain. Its matching antigen is unknown. CDR1 and CDR2 from the germline V gene are MNHEY and SMNVEV (reference sequence). V dropped 6 bases and J dropped 4 bases, with 9 bases sitting between them. The CDR3 sequence is 12 residues long. The entirety of the isolated RNA underwent reverse transcription, so expressed TCRB transcripts were sequenced. Only in-frame clones appear in the TCRdb table, and some are missing; sequencing was by immunoSEQ multiplex PCR. The sample includes about 270,000 clones, 14% of them seen just once. These data originate in a study of beta chain features in type 1 diabetes. Findings and limits, study-wide: cDNA-based reads could over-represent cells with high TCR expression. The similarity of naive, central memory and Treg TCRB repertoires appeared greater among patients than among healthy donors.

Blood was drawn once from each donor into heparinised tubes. The draws averaged roughly 120 mL. CD45RO/CCR7/CD25/CD127/CD95/CD27 staining was used to isolate CD4+ naive, central memory, regulatory and stem cell-like memory cells by sorting. Sequencing was done on a sample of naive CD4+ T cells from blood. The sequence was obtained from a middle-aged woman in good health. The rearrangement uses TRBV27 and TRBJ1-1; D possibly corresponds to TRBD1 (6 bases). CDR3 nucleotide sequence: TGTGCCAGCAGAGCAGGGGCCACTGAAGCTTTCTTT. Translated, it gives CASRAGATEAFF.